The 30 T cell receptor beta chains below all came from one sample that was sequenced in a study of T cell responses to AZD1222 COVID-19 vaccine. Using immunoSEQ multiplex PCR, the repertoire was profiled, and TCRdb retains in-frame clones only, with some absent. Among over 100,000 clones listed, about 85% were seen once. The sample here was peripheral blood, taken 28 days after the second AZD1222 dose. These receptors all come from an adult who received the AZD1222 COVID-19 vaccine.

The V gene is TRBV9, the J gene TRBJ2-1, with 7 bases matching TRBD1. The ends lost 3 bases at V and 1 base at J; junction bases unmatched: 4. CDR1 is SGDLS, CDR2 YYNGEE, per germline. The CDR3 totals 15 residues. CDR3 sequence: CASSEMTGSYNEQFF. The CDR3 DNA reads TGTGCCAGCAGCGAGATGACAGGGTCCTACAATGAGCAGTTCTTC.

About this clone: The sample has other DNA sequences that encode this CDR3 too. The chain carries TRBV5-6 and TRBJ2-5; possibly TRBD1 for D (6 bases). V was trimmed by 4 bases and J by 4 bases, leaving 11 bases between them. This CDR3 is 13 amino acids long. Germline CDR1 reads SGHDT; CDR2 reads YYEEEE. The CDR3 region has the DNA TGTGCCAGCAGCCCTACAGGGAGAGAGACCCAGTACTTC. Encoded protein: CASSPTGRETQYF.

The chain recombines TRBV7-2 with TRBJ1-2; TRBD1 might be the D (5 bases). Trimming took 4 bases from V and 1 from J, leaving 13 bases between them. CDR3 length equals 15 residues. CDR1 is SGHTA, CDR2 FQGNSA, per germline. The CDR3 reads CASSSRQNFNYGYTF. CDR3 DNA sequence: TGTGCCAGCAGCTCGCGACAGAACTTTAACTATGGCTACACCTTC.

The rearrangement links TRBV6-5 to TRBJ2-1, with 7 bases fitting TRBD1. CDR1 and CDR2 from the germline V gene are MNHEY and SVGAGI. This CDR3 has 13 amino acids. With V trimmed by 6 bases and J by 6 bases, 5 bases remained unmatched. The CDR3 sequence is CASSQQGTNEQFF. CDR3 nucleotide sequence: TGTGCCAGCAGCCAACAGGGGACCAATGAGCAGTTCTTC.

This chain joins TRBV28 and TRBJ1-1; the match to TRBD1 covers 7 bases. The CDR3 spans 13 residues. The ends lost 10 bases at V and 5 bases at J; junction bases unmatched: 10. CDR1 is MDHEN and CDR2 is SYDVKM in the germline V gene. CDR3 DNA: TGTGCCACCCGGAGACAGGGATCAACTGAAGCTTTCTTT. Translated: CATRRQGSTEAFF.

The rearrangement uses TRBV4-3 and TRBJ1-2; 7 bases fit TRBD1. Germline loops: CDR1 LGHNA, CDR2 YSLEER. Trimming took 0 bases from V and 0 from J; bases not matched to a gene: 16. This CDR3 has 20 residues. CDR3 bases: TGCGCCAGCAGCCAAGAAAGGAGTCTCAGGGGGAGTAGAGCTAACTATGGCTACACCTTC. Its protein product is CASSQERSLRGSRANYGYTF.

J is TRBJ1-5 and V is TRBV3-1 (or the pseudogene TRBV3-2); D is undetermined. The CDR3 extends over 12 amino acids. V was shortened by 1 base and J by 7 bases, with 5 bases between the two germline ends. The germline V gene encodes CDR1 LGHDT and CDR2 YNNKEL (reference sequence). CDR3 loop: CASSQGQQPQHF. The CDR3 DNA reads TGTGCCAGCAGCCAAGGTCAACAGCCCCAGCATTTT.

This chain connects TRBV7-9 to TRBJ1-3; no reliable D call. The CDR3 loop spans 15 amino acids. With 5 bases removed from V and 0 bases from J, the gap between germline ends came to 11 bases. Germline CDR1 and CDR2: SEHNR and FQNEAQ (reference sequence). This chain's CDR3 is CASSLIQYSGNTIYF. CDR3 nucleotide sequence: TGTGCCAGCAGCCTGATACAGTACTCTGGAAACACCATATATTTT.

The gene calls are TRBV18 and TRBJ2-1; TRBD2 matches 10 bases. The CDR3 covers 16 residues. Germline CDR1 KGHSH, CDR2 LQKENI. Trimming took 3 bases from V and 8 from J; bases not matched to a gene: 10. In DNA form, the CDR3 reads TGTGCCAGCTCACCTGCCGCTAGCGGGGGAGGCTATGAGCAGTTCTTC. Its translation is CASSPAASGGGYEQFF.

V usage is TRBV27 and J usage is TRBJ1-4; the match to TRBD1 covers 11 bases. With 0 bases clipped from V and 7 bases from J, the junction kept 10 bases outside the gene matches. Looked up from germline, CDR1 is MNHEY and CDR2 is SMNVEV (reference sequence). The length of the CDR3 is 18 residues. The CDR3 is CASSLSAGQGATREKLFF. CDR3 sequence (DNA): TGTGCCAGCAGTTTATCGGCAGGACAGGGGGCTACCCGTGAAAAACTGTTTTTT.

CDR3 in amino acids: CASSQGGGPTNYGYTF. The CDR3 nucleotides read TGCGCCAGCAGCCAAGGGGGAGGCCCCACCAACTATGGCTACACCTTC. This chain joins TRBV4-1 and TRBJ1-2; no clear D. This CDR3 has 16 residues. The V gene's germline CDR1 is MGHRA and CDR2 YSYEKL. V was cut by 1 base and J by 2 bases, with 14 bases left in between.

The chain is built from TRBV7-2 and TRBJ2-7; TRBD2 matches at 16 bases. CDR1 and CDR2 (germline): SGHTA, FQGNSA. The CDR3 is 17 residues long. J gave up 7 bases and V 5 bases, and 11 bases lay outside the gene matches. CDR3 nucleotides: TGTGCCAGCAGCGCCCGGGGACTAGCGGGGGGGCCAAGGGAGCAGTACTTC. Translation: CASSARGLAGGPREQYF.

V is TRBV25-1 and J is TRBJ2-3, with D unclear. Trimming took off 9 bases at V and 0 bases at J, with 10 bases between the two ends. There are 13 residues in the CDR3. Looked up from germline, CDR1 is MGHDK and CDR2 is SYGVNS. The CDR3, as DNA: TGTGCCAGTGGTCGGATTAGCACAGATACGCAGTATTTT. Amino acids: CASGRISTDTQYF.

The chain has TRBV9 and TRBJ1-2; D ambiguous. CDR3 length: 15 amino acids. The ends were cut back, 0 bases at V and 8 bases at J, with 17 bases in the middle. Germline V gives CDR1 SGDLS, CDR2 YYNGEE. CDR3 protein: CASSVGVQPAEGYTF. The DNA for the CDR3 is TGTGCCAGCAGCGTAGGCGTACAGCCAGCTGAAGGCTACACCTTC.

The chain has TRBV19 and TRBJ1-2; TRBD1 is a possible D gene (6 bases). The CDR3 runs to 18 residues. The V and J ends lost 5 bases and 5 bases respectively, with 27 bases between them. Germline V lookup: CDR1 LNHDA, CDR2 SQIVND (reference sequence). CDR3: CASSPSHRVHFSLYGYTF. CDR3 sequence (DNA): TGTGCCAGTAGTCCCAGCCACAGGGTCCATTTTTCCTTATATGGCTACACCTTC.

The V and J genes are TRBV30 and TRBJ1-2; D is unresolved. Between the trimmed V and J ends, which lost 1 base and 3 bases, there was a span of 9 bases. Germline assignment: CDR1 GTSNPN and CDR2 SVGIG (reference sequence). This CDR3 is 13 amino acids long. CDR3 nucleotides: TGTGCCTGGAGTGCGGGCGGGGACTATGGCTACACCTTC. Residues: CAWSAGGDYGYTF.

CDR3 sequence: CASSLSGLVYTF. The CDR3 DNA sequence: TGTGCCAGCAGCTTATCGGGCCTCGTCTACACCTTC. The chain carries TRBV7-2 and TRBJ1-2; D remains unclear. V lost 2 bases to trimming and J lost 10 bases, with 11 bases between them. Germline CDR1 is SGHTA and CDR2 is FQGNSA. The CDR3 runs 12 residues.

This chain joins TRBV6-2 or TRBV6-3 and TRBJ2-1, with 15 bases matching TRBD2. The V segment lost 2 bases and the J segment 7 bases; nucleotides outside the gene matches: 0. The V gene's germline CDR1 is MNHEY and CDR2 SVGEGT. This CDR3 is 15 amino acids long. The CDR3 DNA follows: TGTGCCAGCAGTTACGGACTAGCGGGGGGGAATGAGCAGTTCTTC. This gives the protein CASSYGLAGGNEQFF.

The V call is TRBV30, the J call TRBJ1-6, with D hard to call. The CDR3 is 13 residues long. Trimming left V 5 bases short and J 1 base short, with 6 bases between. Germline CDR1 and CDR2: GTSNPN and SVGIG (reference sequence). The CDR3 here is CAWGESYNSPLHF. DNA for the CDR3: TGTGCCTGGGGGGAATCCTATAATTCACCCCTCCACTTT.

The CDR3 DNA sequence: TGTGCCAGCAGTTACTCGAGGGACGTCTTGAACACTGAAGCTTTCTTT. It encodes CASSYSRDVLNTEAFF. The chain links TRBV6-2 or TRBV6-3 to TRBJ1-1, with TRBD1 as a possible D gene (5 bases). The CDR3 contains 16 residues. The germline V gene has CDR1 MNHEY and CDR2 SVGEGT. V lost 0 bases and J lost 0, with 11 bases in between.

The chain has TRBV3-1 (or the pseudogene TRBV3-2) and TRBJ2-6, with D hard to call. The CDR3 spans 16 residues. The V end lost 4 bases, the J end lost 0 bases, and 10 bases lay between the germline ends. Germline V lookup: CDR1 LGHDT, CDR2 YNNKEL (reference sequence). Here the CDR3 reads CASSPGPISGANVLTF. The CDR3 DNA follows: TGTGCCAGCAGCCCTGGACCGATCTCTGGGGCCAACGTCCTGACTTTC.

The V call is TRBV29-1, the J call TRBJ1-1; 8 bases map to TRBD1. The CDR3 totals 15 residues. The V gene end was trimmed by 5 bases and the J gene end by 1 base; junction bases not matched to a gene: 9. Per germline, CDR1 SQVTM and CDR2 ANQGSEA. CDR3 nucleotide sequence: TGCAGCGTTCGACCAGACAGGGGCGGGAACACTGAAGCTTTCTTT. It encodes CSVRPDRGGNTEAFF. Combining the CDR3 with reference TRBV29-1 and TRBJ1-1 gives the whole variable domain SAVISQKPSRDICQRGTSLTIQCQVDSQVTMMFWYRQQPGQSLTLIATANQGSEATYESGFVIDKFPISRPNLTFSTLTVSNMSPEDSSIYLCSVRPDRGGNTEAFFGQGTRLTVV.

The rearrangement uses TRBV4-1 and TRBJ1-4, with 9 nucleotides matching TRBD1. V gave up 2 bases and J gave up 10 bases; unmatched junction bases: 5. Looked up from germline, CDR1 is MGHRA and CDR2 is YSYEKL. The CDR3 has 14 residues. The DNA of the CDR3 is TGCGCCAGCAGCCAACGGGACAGGGTGGGAAAACTGTTTTTT. It codes for CASSQRDRVGKLFF.

This chain connects TRBV20-1 to TRBJ2-7, with TRBD2 matching over 10 bases. Trimming removed 3 bases from V and 7 bases from J; junction bases left unmatched: 12. The germline V gene has CDR1 DFQATT and CDR2 SNEGSKA (reference sequence). The CDR3 totals 15 residues. CDR3 in DNA: TGCAGTGCTAGTATTAGCGGGGGGCGCCAGGCTGAGCAGTACTTC. Protein product: CSASISGGRQAEQYF.

This clone was detected once. V usage is TRBV19 and J usage is TRBJ2-7; 7 bases are shared with TRBD1. The germline gives CDR1 LNHDA, CDR2 SQIVND (reference sequence). Germline trimming cut 5 bases from V and 5 bases from J; bases unmatched to any gene: 9. This CDR3 is built from 14 residues. CDR3 region: CASSPTGTRDEQYF. For the CDR3, the DNA is TGTGCCAGTAGTCCGACAGGGACACGGGACGAGCAGTACTTC.

The chain joins TRBV5-5 to TRBJ1-3; unclear D gene. The V end lost 2 bases, the J end lost 0 bases, and 6 bases lay between the germline ends. CDR1 SGHKS and CDR2 YYEKEE come from the germline V gene (reference sequence). The CDR3 length is 14 residues. The CDR3 DNA follows: TGTGCCAGCAGCTTCCCGGGCTCTGGAAACACCATATATTTT. This translates into CASSFPGSGNTIYF.

V is TRBV10-3 and J is TRBJ2-7; maybe TRBD1 (6 bases). This CDR3 has 14 amino acids. The germline V gene has CDR1 ENHRY and CDR2 SYGVKD. The V end was cut by 0 bases, the J end by 3 bases, with 9 bases between. The CDR3 DNA follows: TGTGCCATCAGTGAGTCAACACAGGGCTACGAGCAGTACTTC. It yields the protein CAISESTQGYEQYF.

Note on this clone: The sample holds other DNA sequences that translate to the same CDR3. The rearrangement uses TRBV19 and TRBJ1-1; D uncertain. Trimming took off 3 bases at V and 3 bases at J, with 5 bases between the two ends. CDR1 is LNHDA and CDR2 is SQIVND in the germline V gene (reference sequence). The CDR3 consists of 12 residues. The CDR3 DNA reads TGTGCCAGTAGTATGGGGTACACTGAAGCTTTCTTT. Translation gives CASSMGYTEAFF.

The V call is TRBV3-1 (or the pseudogene TRBV3-2), the J call TRBJ1-2; D is uncertain. Per the germline V gene, CDR1 is LGHDT and CDR2 is YNNKEL (reference sequence). This CDR3 spans 13 amino acids. The germline V and J ends were trimmed by 3 bases and 4 bases, with 9 bases remaining between them. The CDR3: CASSHALAYGYTF. The CDR3 bases are TGTGCCAGCAGCCACGCATTGGCCTATGGCTACACCTTC.

The J gene is TRBJ2-3, the V gene TRBV5-5; no reliable D call. In germline, CDR1 is SGHKS, CDR2 YYEKEE (reference sequence). Trimming left V 1 base short and J 6 bases short, with 15 bases between. CDR3 length: 15 residues. The CDR3 DNA is TGTGCCAGCAGCTTGAATACGCCGCCCTGGGATACGCAGTATTTT. Translating it yields CASSLNTPPWDTQYF. The full variable domain, in which reference TRBV5-5 and TRBJ2-3 provide the parts outside the CDR3, is DAGVTQSPTHLIKTRGQQVTLRCSPISGHKSVSWYQQVLGQGPQFIFQYYEKEERGRGNFPDRFSARQFPNYSSELNVNALLLGDSALYLCASSLNTPPWDTQYFGPGTRLTVL.